These 11 T cell receptor beta chains share one sample of origin, sequenced in a study of shared clonotypes between healthy human individuals. The table came from immunoSEQ multiplex PCR; TCRdb's copy has only in-frame clones and leaves some out. The table lists over a million clones, approximately 80% of them singletons. The sequenced sample was memory CD4+ T cells from PBMCs. This sample's subset: CD45RA-negative fraction. All receptors derive from a man younger than 30 in good health. Some clones in this sample may be carry-over from other donors' samples.

This sequence joins TRBV6-6 and TRBJ1-2; 8 bases fit TRBD1. Germline V gene lookup returns CDR1 MNHNY and CDR2 SVGAGI (reference sequence). Trimming at V came to 6 bases and at J to 2 bases, leaving 5 bases not matched to a gene. The CDR3 length is 14 residues. The CDR3 DNA is TGTGCCAGCAGACAAGGGACAGGCAACTATGGCTACACCTTC. It translates to CASRQGTGNYGYTF.

The chain joins TRBV5-1 to TRBJ1-6; D unresolved. The V gene's germline CDR1 is SGHRS and CDR2 YFSETQ. The CDR3 has 16 amino acids. V lost 4 bases and J 10 bases, leaving 21 bases between the germline ends. The CDR3 protein is CASSPQTGNEGSPLHF. The CDR3 nucleotides are TGCGCCAGCAGCCCCCAAACGGGGAACGAAGGATCACCCCTCCACTTT.

This CDR3 is CATSRVWTEAYEQYF. The CDR3 DNA follows: TGTGCCACCAGCAGAGTTTGGACAGAAGCCTACGAGCAGTACTTC. The V and J genes are TRBV15 and TRBJ2-7, with D maybe TRBD1 (6 bases). The V gene lost 1 base and the J gene lost 2 bases, with 12 bases spanning the gap. The germline gives CDR1 LNHNV, CDR2 YYDKDF (reference sequence). This CDR3 is built from 15 residues.

The rearrangement joins TRBV7-8 to TRBJ1-5; D might be TRBD1 (6 bases). Germline values: CDR1 SGHVS, CDR2 FQNEAQ. The CDR3 consists of 15 residues. The V gene lost 5 bases and the J gene lost 3 bases, with 14 bases spanning the gap. CDR3 sequence reads: CASSPLGGVNQPQHF. CDR3 coding DNA: TGTGCCAGCAGCCCCCTCGGGGGCGTCAATCAGCCCCAGCATTTT.

This clone was counted only a few times. The J gene is TRBJ1-1, the V gene TRBV29-1; D remains ambiguous. CDR1 and CDR2 from the germline V gene are SQVTM and ANQGSEA. This CDR3 contains 12 residues. V was shortened by 4 bases and J by 3 bases, with 9 bases between the two germline ends. The CDR3 bases are TGCAGCGTTGCGTCACAGTACACTGAAGCTTTCTTT. Translation gives CSVASQYTEAFF. The full variable domain, completed using reference TRBV29-1 and TRBJ1-1, is SAVISQKPSRDICQRGTSLTIQCQVDSQVTMMFWYRQQPGQSLTLIATANQGSEATYESGFVIDKFPISRPNLTFSTLTVSNMSPEDSSIYLCSVASQYTEAFFGQGTRLTVV.

Regarding this clone: A far larger clone is just one base off, so this is likely a read error. This chain joins TRBV5-1 and TRBJ1-2; TRBD1 might be the D (5 bases). CDR3 length equals 13 residues. Germline assignment: CDR1 SGHRS and CDR2 YFSETQ. CDR3 sequence reads: CASSLRQGVGYIF. CDR3 in DNA: TGCGCCAGCAGCTTGAGGCAGGGCGTTGGCTACATCTTC.

V usage is TRBV5-1 and J usage is TRBJ1-2; no definite D call. V was clipped by 4 bases and J by 6 bases, with 13 bases between them. Germline assignment: CDR1 SGHRS and CDR2 YFSETQ. The CDR3 covers 13 residues. Here the CDR3 reads CASSPGGEDGYTF. The CDR3 nucleotides are TGCGCCAGCAGCCCCGGTGGAGAGGATGGCTACACCTTC.

The chain combines TRBV25-1 with TRBJ2-3, with D possibly matching TRBD2 (6 bases). The V and J ends lost 1 base and 7 bases respectively, with 9 bases between them. CDR1 MGHDK and CDR2 SYGVNS come from the germline V gene. The CDR3 length is 13 residues. The CDR3 here is CASSELEGNTQYF. The CDR3 DNA is TGTGCCAGCAGTGAATTGGAGGGCAATACGCAGTATTTT.

This chain connects TRBV18 to TRBJ2-7, with TRBD2 as a possible D gene (7 bases). V was clipped by 3 bases and J by 5 bases, with 14 bases between them. In germline, CDR1 is KGHSH, CDR2 LQKENI. This CDR3 has 14 amino acids. The CDR3 sequence: CASSPRGGGDEQYF. CDR3 nucleotides: TGTGCCAGCTCACCCCGTGGAGGGGGGGACGAGCAGTACTTC.

The rearrangement links TRBV11-1 to TRBJ2-1, with 8 nucleotides matching TRBD2. This CDR3 contains 15 residues. Germline V CDR1 and CDR2: SGHAT, FQDESV (reference sequence). Unmatched junction bases numbered 9, after V lost 8 bases and J lost 3 bases. The chain's CDR3 is CASQAGSGNYNEQFF. CDR3 sequence (DNA): TGTGCCAGCCAAGCGGGTAGCGGGAACTACAATGAGCAGTTCTTC.

The rearrangement joins TRBV6-1 to TRBJ2-7, with 10 bases identical to TRBD1. Germline values: CDR1 MNHNS, CDR2 SASEGT. This CDR3 spans 14 amino acids. The V segment lost 7 bases and the J segment 4 bases; nucleotides outside the gene matches: 7. The CDR3 DNA sequence: TGTGCCAGCACCTTCATGGACAGGGGGTACGAGCAGTACTTC. This translates into CASTFMDRGYEQYF.